This T cell receptor (beta chain) was profiled in a study of post-analysis software for immune sequencing data. Study information: The patients showed relapsing-remitting, secondary progressive and progressive-relapsing multiple sclerosis courses.

On this clonotype itself: The antigen remains unidentified.

Whole-study results and caveats: Compared with controls, patients had more of about 5 TRBV segments, including TRBV5-6, TRBV5-1 and TRBV20-1. Strong co-clustering by F measure linked samples that shared a preparation batch. Controls had significantly higher normalized Chao1 diversity than multiple sclerosis patients.

Unique molecular identifiers were built into the TCR beta cDNA libraries. TCRdb used MiXCR to reprocess the PCR reads, holding one entry per CDR3 protein. The sample holds fewer than 850,000 distinct CDR3 sequences; approximately 30% are singletons and the top ten take around 0.56%. The length of the CDR3 is 12 residues. In germline, CDR1 is SQVTM, CDR2 ANQGSEA. The V end lost 3 bases, the J end lost 4 bases, and 9 bases lay between the germline ends. This receptor was taken from a girl between 10 and 17 years old with multiple sclerosis. The source material was blood. The V and J genes are TRBV29-1 and TRBJ2-5; unclear D gene. The DNA for the CDR3 is TGCAGCGTTGATCCAGGTGGAGAGACCCAGTACTTC. Translated: CSVDPGGETQYF.